This is a list of T cell receptor beta chains from one sample in a study of blood T cell repertoires in COVID-19. Data came from immunoSEQ multiplex PCR; TCRdb stores just in-frame clones and leaves some out. The sample shows 200,000 to 250,000 clones, about 87% of them seen only once. Input material: PBMCs or T cells enriched from blood (not recorded which). The receptors were sampled from a woman aged 25 to 39 who had recovered from COVID-19. Both conserved end residues are part of each CDR3. Fields, in order: CDR3 length, D gene, clone size, V gene, J gene, CDR3 protein, CDR3 DNA. The D gene is left open where the match is weak. Only some rows state a clone size, as once, few, many or a class for expanded clones.

CDR3 length: 16
D gene: .
clone size: once
V gene: TRBV4-1
J gene: TRBJ1-1
CDR3 protein: CASSQDGEGLGREAFF
CDR3 DNA: TGCGCCAGCAGCCAAGATGGGGAGGGGCTCGGACGGGAGGCTTTCTTT

CDR3 length: 17
D gene: .
clone size: once
V gene: TRBV4-3
J gene: TRBJ2-2
CDR3 protein: CASSQDSRRGYTGELFF
CDR3 DNA: TGCGCCAGCAGCCAAGATTCACGGCGGGGTTACACCGGGGAGCTGTTTTTT

CDR3 length: 15
D gene: TRBD2
clone size: .
V gene: TRBV6-2/TRBV6-3
J gene: TRBJ2-7
CDR3 protein: CASSYSKTSEYEQYF
CDR3 DNA: TGTGCCAGCAGTTACTCGAAGACTAGCGAGTACGAGCAGTACTTC

CDR3 length: 17
D gene: TRBD1
clone size: .
V gene: TRBV7-8
J gene: TRBJ2-7
CDR3 protein: CASSTRPGQGAVYEQYF
CDR3 DNA: TGTGCCAGCAGCACCCGTCCGGGACAGGGGGCTGTCTACGAGCAGTACTTC

CDR3 length: 16
D gene: TRBD1
clone size: .
V gene: TRBV5-1
J gene: TRBJ1-5
CDR3 protein: CASSSKGQGCNQPQHF
CDR3 DNA: TGCGCCAGCAGCTCGAAGGGACAGGGGTGCAATCAGCCCCAGCATTTT

CDR3 length: 15
D gene: TRBD1
clone size: .
V gene: TRBV4-3
J gene: TRBJ1-5
CDR3 protein: CASSPVTGRHQPQHF
CDR3 DNA: TGCGCCAGCAGCCCAGTGACAGGGCGGCATCAGCCCCAGCATTTT

CDR3 length: 15
D gene: .
clone size: .
V gene: TRBV7-2
J gene: TRBJ1-5
CDR3 protein: CASGEAGHRDQPQHF
CDR3 DNA: TGTGCCAGCGGCGAAGCAGGACACCGCGATCAGCCCCAGCATTTT

CDR3 length: 16
D gene: .
clone size: .
V gene: TRBV10-3
J gene: TRBJ1-2
CDR3 protein: CAISEPYSGTGGGYTF
CDR3 DNA: TGTGCCATCAGTGAGCCATATTCCGGGACGGGGGGAGGCTACACCTTC

CDR3 length: 18
D gene: TRBD2
clone size: .
V gene: TRBV4-1
J gene: TRBJ2-3
CDR3 protein: CASSQTSGGDSSTDTQYF
CDR3 DNA: TGCGCCAGCAGCCAAACTAGCGGGGGAGACTCTAGCACAGATACGCAGTATTTT

CDR3 length: 12
D gene: .
clone size: .
V gene: TRBV19
J gene: TRBJ2-3
CDR3 protein: CASSTRSSTQYF
CDR3 DNA: TGTGCCAGTAGTACCAGGTCAAGCACGCAGTATTTT

CDR3 length: 14
D gene: .
clone size: .
V gene: TRBV25-1
J gene: TRBJ1-1
CDR3 protein: CASSDGQWNTEAFF
CDR3 DNA: TGTGCCAGCAGTGATGGACAGTGGAACACTGAAGCTTTCTTT

CDR3 length: 14
D gene: .
clone size: .
V gene: TRBV7-9
J gene: TRBJ1-2
CDR3 protein: CASSLVGQGSGNTF
CDR3 DNA: .

CDR3 length: 15
D gene: TRBD1
clone size: .
V gene: TRBV6-5
J gene: TRBJ2-5
CDR3 protein: CASSYHQQGQETQYF
CDR3 DNA: TGTGCCAGCAGTTACCACCAACAGGGGCAAGAGACCCAGTACTTC

CDR3 length: 15
D gene: .
clone size: .
V gene: TRBV7-9
J gene: TRBJ2-5
CDR3 protein: CASSLGSFEVETQYF
CDR3 DNA: TGTGCCAGCAGCTTAGGTTCGTTCGAGGTGGAGACCCAGTACTTC

CDR3 length: 12
D gene: .
clone size: .
V gene: TRBV10-3
J gene: TRBJ1-2
CDR3 protein: CAISGWAAGYTF
CDR3 DNA: TGTGCCATCAGTGGATGGGCCGCAGGCTACACCTTC

CDR3 length: 13
D gene: .
clone size: .
V gene: TRBV19
J gene: TRBJ2-1
CDR3 protein: CASREGTYNEQFF
CDR3 DNA: TGTGCCAGTAGAGAGGGAACCTACAATGAGCAGTTCTTC

CDR3 length: 15
D gene: .
clone size: .
V gene: TRBV4-2
J gene: TRBJ1-5
CDR3 protein: CASRETGFSNQPQHF
CDR3 DNA: TGTGCCAGCAGAGAAACTGGTTTTTCGAATCAGCCCCAGCATTTT

CDR3 length: 15
D gene: TRBD2
clone size: .
V gene: TRBV4-3
J gene: TRBJ2-2
CDR3 protein: CASSQSGGDTGELFF
CDR3 DNA: TGCGCCAGCAGCCAAAGCGGGGGAGACACCGGGGAGCTGTTTTTT

CDR3 length: 14
D gene: TRBD1
clone size: .
V gene: TRBV5-4
J gene: TRBJ1-2
CDR3 protein: CASSRDRAQYGYTF
CDR3 DNA: TGTGCCAGCAGCCGGGACAGGGCGCAATATGGCTACACCTTC

CDR3 length: 16
D gene: TRBD1
clone size: .
V gene: TRBV6-2/TRBV6-3
J gene: TRBJ1-3
CDR3 protein: CASSTGQGAAGNTIYF
CDR3 DNA: TGTGCCAGCAGTACTGGACAGGGGGCGGCTGGAAACACCATATATTTT

CDR3 length: 16
D gene: .
clone size: once
V gene: TRBV4-3
J gene: TRBJ1-6
CDR3 protein: CASSQDQGSYNSPLHF
CDR3 DNA: TGCGCCAGCAGCCAAGATCAGGGTTCCTATAATTCACCCCTCCACTTT

CDR3 length: 11
D gene: .
clone size: .
V gene: TRBV5-6
J gene: TRBJ2-5
CDR3 protein: CASSREETQYF
CDR3 DNA: TGTGCCAGCAGCCGTGAAGAGACCCAGTACTTC

CDR3 length: 19
D gene: TRBD1
clone size: .
V gene: TRBV18
J gene: TRBJ1-5
CDR3 protein: CASSPRDRRPMVGYQPQHF
CDR3 DNA: TGTGCCAGCTCACCACGGGACAGAAGGCCTATGGTGGGGTATCAGCCCCAGCATTTT

CDR3 length: 13
D gene: .
clone size: .
V gene: TRBV19
J gene: TRBJ2-3
CDR3 protein: CASSNSPRDTQYF
CDR3 DNA: TGTGCCAGTAGTAACTCCCCGAGGGATACGCAGTATTTT

CDR3 length: 16
D gene: .
clone size: .
V gene: TRBV4-2
J gene: TRBJ1-5
CDR3 protein: CASSQVLSTGGQPQHF
CDR3 DNA: TGTGCCAGCAGCCAAGTTTTGTCGACAGGTGGTCAGCCCCAGCATTTT

CDR3 length: 15
D gene: .
clone size: .
V gene: TRBV19
J gene: TRBJ2-7
CDR3 protein: CASSIGYGGRYEQYF
CDR3 DNA: TGTGCCAGTAGTATAGGGTACGGCGGCCGCTACGAGCAGTACTTC

CDR3 length: 14
D gene: .
clone size: .
V gene: TRBV7-2
J gene: TRBJ2-7
CDR3 protein: CASSLNFNVNEQYF
CDR3 DNA: TGTGCCAGCAGCTTAAACTTTAACGTAAACGAGCAGTACTTC

CDR3 length: 16
D gene: .
clone size: .
V gene: TRBV9
J gene: TRBJ2-3
CDR3 protein: CASSVEASSSTDTQYF
CDR3 DNA: TGTGCCAGCAGCGTAGAGGCTAGCTCTAGCACAGATACGCAGTATTTT

CDR3 length: 18
D gene: .
clone size: .
V gene: TRBV6-2/TRBV6-3
J gene: TRBJ1-2
CDR3 protein: CASSDPLQGHWNVGGYTF
CDR3 DNA: TGTGCCAGCAGTGACCCCCTTCAGGGACACTGGAATGTTGGTGGCTACACCTTC

CDR3 length: 17
D gene: .
clone size: .
V gene: TRBV18
J gene: TRBJ1-5
CDR3 protein: CASSPDPLKTGHQPQHF
CDR3 DNA: TGTGCCAGCTCACCCGACCCCCTAAAGACAGGACATCAGCCCCAGCATTTT

CDR3 length: 15
D gene: .
clone size: once
V gene: TRBV7-9
J gene: TRBJ2-5
CDR3 protein: CASSFPGGRRETQYF
CDR3 DNA: TGTGCCAGCAGCTTCCCCGGAGGTAGACGAGAGACCCAGTACTTC

CDR3 length: 16
D gene: .
clone size: .
V gene: TRBV14
J gene: TRBJ2-5
CDR3 protein: CASSQVSGGLIETQYF
CDR3 DNA: TGTGCCAGCAGCCAAGTTTCCGGAGGGTTGATCGAGACCCAGTACTTC

CDR3 length: 13
D gene: .
clone size: .
V gene: TRBV19
J gene: TRBJ1-1
CDR3 protein: CASSIGKGGEAFF
CDR3 DNA: TGTGCCAGTAGTATCGGTAAAGGGGGTGAAGCTTTCTTT